Described below is a single T cell receptor beta chain sequence and its context. This sample was taken from a study of blood T cell repertoires in COVID-19. TCRdb's copy holds only in-frame clones and misses some; the assay was immunoSEQ multiplex PCR. The sample consists of about 130,000 clones, about 80% of them appearing once. Between the trimmed V and J ends, which lost 8 bases and 15 bases, there was a span of 14 bases. The CDR3 contains 11 residues. Looked up from germline, CDR1 is MNHEY and CDR2 is SVGAGI. The sample was peripheral blood. This receptor was obtained from a woman in her fifties or sixties with acute or convalescent COVID-19. The chain couples TRBV6-5 to TRBJ1-6, with D hard to call. The DNA of the CDR3 is TGTGCCAGCCTAAGTCCCTCGGGCCTCCACTTT. This gives the protein CASLSPSGLHF.